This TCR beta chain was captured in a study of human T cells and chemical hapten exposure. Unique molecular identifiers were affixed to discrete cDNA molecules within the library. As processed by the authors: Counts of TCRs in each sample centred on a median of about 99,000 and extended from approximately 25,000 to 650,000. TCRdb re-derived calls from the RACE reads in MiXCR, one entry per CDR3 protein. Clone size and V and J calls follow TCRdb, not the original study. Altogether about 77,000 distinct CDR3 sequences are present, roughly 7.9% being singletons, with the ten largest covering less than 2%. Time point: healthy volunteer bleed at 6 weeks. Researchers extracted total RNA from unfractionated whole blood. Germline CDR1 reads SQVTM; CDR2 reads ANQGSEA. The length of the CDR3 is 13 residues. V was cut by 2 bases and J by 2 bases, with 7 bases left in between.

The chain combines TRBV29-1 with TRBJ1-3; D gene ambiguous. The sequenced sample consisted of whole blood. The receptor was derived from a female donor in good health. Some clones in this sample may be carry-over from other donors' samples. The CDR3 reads CSVEPLAGNTIYF. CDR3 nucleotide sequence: TGCAGCGTTGAACCCCTCGCTGGAAACACCATATATTTT. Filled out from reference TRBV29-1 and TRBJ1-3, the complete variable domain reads SAVISQKPSRDICQRGTSLTIQCQVDSQVTMMFWYRQQPGQSLTLIATANQGSEATYESGFVIDKFPISRPNLTFSTLTVSNMSPEDSSIYLCSVEPLAGNTIYFGEGSWLTVV.